This T cell receptor (beta chain) appears in the sequencing data of a study of T cell responses to AZD1222 COVID-19 vaccine. Study findings and constraints: With two AZD1222 doses given, Spike-specific TCR breadth and depth both rose. Repertoires were collected only later (after the peak T cell response had occurred). Baseline seropositives among AZD1222 recipients totaled only five or six.

The study pooled second doses at about 4 or about 12 weeks. The germline CDR1 and CDR2 sequences are MGHDK and SYGVNS. The CDR3 has 16 residues. The V gene lost 5 bases and the J gene lost 4 bases, with 19 bases spanning the gap. In regard to this clone: The antigen is not known.

Data came from immunoSEQ multiplex PCR; TCRdb stores just in-frame clones and leaves some out. This sample carries around 180,000 clones, 85% to 95% of them seen once, and the ten largest clones take roughly 1.7%. The genes are TRBV25-1 and TRBJ2-3; D possibly uses TRBD1 or TRBD2 (7 bases each). The clonotype was recovered from an adult who received the AZD1222 COVID-19 vaccine. The specimen comprised peripheral blood, sampled 28 days after the second AZD1222 dose. The DNA for the CDR3 is TGTGCCAGCAGTAAAGGACAGGCGGCGGGAGCAGATACGCAGTATTTT. It translates to CASSKGQAAGADTQYF.